Below are 15 T cell receptor beta chains sequenced from a single sample in a study of CD8+CD57+ T cells in acquired aplastic anemia. Only patients with CD8+CD57+ cell expansion on flow cytometry were chosen for sequencing. Genomic DNA served as template for TCR beta VDJ and CDR3 profiling. MiXCR, applied by TCRdb to the reads, yields one record per CDR3 protein. This sample has about 200,000 distinct CDR3 sequences, with about 60% found just once. The specimen sequenced was sorted CD4+, CD8+, or CD8+CD57+ T cells (not recorded which) from PBMCs. These TCRs come from a human donor with aplastic anemia.

With regard to this clonotype: A much more abundant neighbour one base away suggests this may be a read error. This chain uses TRBV6-6 with TRBJ1-1; 7 positions match TRBD1. The CDR3 has 14 amino acids. Germline V gene sequence: CDR1 MNHNY, CDR2 SVGAGI (reference sequence). This CDR3 is CAGSFGQVNTEAFF. CDR3 nucleotide sequence: TGTGCCGGCAGTTTCGGACAGGTGAACACTGAAGCTTTCTTT.

The chain employs TRBV2 and TRBJ2-1; tentative D call: TRBD1 (6 bases). Trimming shortened V by 3 bases and J by 5 bases, and 11 bases separated the two germline ends. The length of the CDR3 is 14 residues. The germline V gene has CDR1 SNHLY and CDR2 FYNNEI. The CDR3 loop is CASSERTANNEQFF. The CDR3 DNA sequence: TGTGCCAGCAGTGAGAGGACAGCAAACAATGAGCAGTTCTTC.

The J gene is TRBJ2-7, the V gene TRBV10-3; 8 nucleotides line up with TRBD1. The length of the CDR3 is 14 residues. With V trimmed by 10 bases and J by 0 bases, 8 bases remained unmatched. Germline CDR1 and CDR2: ENHRY and SYGVKD. The CDR3 DNA sequence: TGTGCCACCGAAGACAGGGGACTCTCCTACGAGCAGTACTTC. It specifies CATEDRGLSYEQYF.

The chain is built from TRBV7-6 and TRBJ2-3; 10 bases agree with TRBD2. J gave up 6 bases and V 5 bases, and 8 bases lay outside the gene matches. CDR3 size: 15 residues. Germline V gene lookup returns CDR1 SGHVS and CDR2 FNYEAQ. The CDR3 reads CASSQSGRAEDTQYF. The CDR3 DNA sequence: TGTGCCAGCAGCCAGAGCGGGAGGGCAGAGGATACGCAGTATTTT. Using reference TRBV7-6 and TRBJ2-3 for the parts outside the CDR3, the full variable domain is GAGVSQSPRYKVTKRGQDVALRCDPISGHVSLYWYRQALGQGPEFLTYFNYEAQQDKSGLPNDRFSAERPEGSISTLTIQRTEQRDSAMYRCASSQSGRAEDTQYFGPGTRLTVL.

The chain joins TRBV20-1 to TRBJ2-3; the match to TRBD2 covers 9 bases. The CDR3 runs 13 residues. Germline CDR1 is DFQATT and CDR2 is SNEGSKA (reference sequence). V shed 8 bases, J shed 3 bases, and the junction held 6 bases outside the gene matches. CDR3 sequence reads: CSLSRGGTDTQYF. In nucleotides, the CDR3 is TGCAGTCTATCGCGGGGGGGGACAGATACGCAGTATTTT.

This chain connects TRBV20-1 to TRBJ1-6; 10 bases are shared with TRBD1. The CDR3 has 14 residues. Germline V gene lookup returns CDR1 DFQATT and CDR2 SNEGSKA (reference sequence). V lost 5 bases and J lost 5; bases outside the gene matches: 3. For the CDR3, the DNA is TGCAGTGCTCGCGGGACAGGGGATAATTCACCCCTCCACTTT. It is translated as CSARGTGDNSPLHF.

V and J are TRBV6-1 and TRBJ2-2; weak D call: TRBD2 (6 bases). The germline V gene has CDR1 MNHNS and CDR2 SASEGT. The CDR3 loop spans 15 amino acids. Trimming removed 6 bases at V and 0 bases at J, with 11 bases between. The CDR3 DNA reads TGTGCCAGCAGAGTAGCGGCTACGAACACCGGGGAGCTGTTTTTT. Encoded protein: CASRVAATNTGELFF.

This clonotype was counted ten times or more. V and J are TRBV7-2 and TRBJ2-7, with D hard to call. Germline CDR1 reads SGHTA; CDR2 reads FQGNSA. The CDR3 runs to 15 residues. V was trimmed by 5 bases and J by 0 bases, leaving 14 bases between them. CDR3 region: CASSPWTRSSYEQYF. CDR3 DNA sequence: TGTGCCAGCAGCCCGTGGACGCGCAGCTCCTACGAGCAGTACTTC.

The J gene is TRBJ2-7, the V gene TRBV14; D call uncertain. Trimming removed 6 bases at V and 4 bases at J, with 7 bases between. Germline loops: CDR1 SGHDN, CDR2 FVKESK. This CDR3 comprises 11 residues. This CDR3 is CASSVQYEQYF. The DNA for the CDR3 is TGTGCCAGCAGTGTACAGTACGAGCAGTACTTC. The variable domain in full, completed from reference TRBV14 and TRBJ2-7, reads EAGVTQFPSHSVIEKGQTVTLRCDPISGHDNLYWYRRVMGKEIKFLLHFVKESKQDESGMPNNRFLAERTGGTYSTLKVQPAELEDSGVYFCASSVQYEQYFGPGTRLTVT.

The rearrangement joins TRBV5-8 to TRBJ1-6; 8 bases align to TRBD1. Germline V CDR1 and CDR2: SGHTS, YDEGEE. V lost 4 bases, J lost 9 bases, and 12 bases stayed unmatched. The CDR3 has 16 amino acids. The CDR3: CASSPDRDVRRSPLHF. DNA for the CDR3: TGTGCCAGCAGCCCGGACAGGGACGTGAGGCGTTCACCCCTCCACTTT.

This clonotype came up once. The gene calls are TRBV2 and TRBJ2-7; 13 nucleotides agree with TRBD2. CDR3 length equals 17 residues. From germline, CDR1 is SNHLY and CDR2 FYNNEI. The V gene end was trimmed by 6 bases and the J gene end by 0 bases; junction bases not matched to a gene: 8. CDR3 protein: CASSGTSGVVCSYEQYF. Here the CDR3 DNA reads TGTGCCAGCAGCGGGACTAGCGGGGTGGTTTGCTCCTACGAGCAGTACTTC.

V gene TRBV29-1 combines with J gene TRBJ2-1, with D perhaps matching TRBD2 (6 bases). V was pared by 0 bases and J by 5 bases, with 11 bases between. The CDR3 runs 14 residues. The V gene's germline CDR1 is SQVTM and CDR2 ANQGSEA. CDR3 nucleotides: TGCAGCGTTGAAGATCGGGGACTGGACAATGAGCAGTTCTTC. Translation: CSVEDRGLDNEQFF.

A note on this clonotype: The CDR3 ends on some other residue instead of the conserved phenylalanine or tryptophan, so this is likely a read error. The chain recombines TRBV25-1 with TRBJ2-7; D gene unclear. Trimming took 6 bases from V and 4 from J, leaving 10 bases between them. This CDR3 spans 12 amino acids. Germline CDR1 MGHDK, CDR2 SYGVNS. CDR3 amino acids: CASRVGFYEQYL. The CDR3 nucleotides are TGTGCCAGCAGGGTCGGGTTTTACGAGCAGTACCTC.

V gene TRBV20-1 combines with J gene TRBJ2-1, with D maybe TRBD2 (5 bases). Germline lookup yields CDR1 DFQATT and CDR2 SNEGSKA (reference sequence). V dropped 6 bases and J dropped 6 bases, with 12 bases sitting between them. CDR3 length equals 12 residues. CDR3 sequence reads: CSAYRTGNEQFF. As DNA, the CDR3 is TGCAGTGCCTATCGGACTGGCAATGAGCAGTTCTTC.

A note on this clonotype: No DNA is shown, since the ends of the CDR3 on it are uncertain; the CDR3 is the one TCRdb lists. The rearrangement links TRBV7-7 to TRBJ1-3. The CDR3 is 17 amino acids in total, end residues counted. CDR1 is SSHAT, CDR2 FNYEAQ, per germline (reference sequence). This CDR3 is CASSPVVGGGSGNTVYF.